This TCR beta chain was sequenced during a study of T cell changes during pregnancy in multiple sclerosis. The protocol was immunoSEQ multiplex PCR, while the TCRdb copy is restricted to in-frame clones and leaves out a portion. In the table there are 25,000 to 35,000 clones, around nine tenths of which are singletons. This clone showed up just once. Germline V lookup: CDR1 LGHNA, CDR2 YSLEER. The CDR3 length is 15 residues. V trimming: 1 base; J trimming: 6 bases; junction bases outside the gene matches: 3. This TCR was sampled from a female donor with multiple sclerosis, enrolled in a pregnancy study. The sample here was CD8+ T cells from peripheral blood mononuclear cells, taken before pregnancy. The rearrangement uses TRBV4-3 and TRBJ1-2; 12 bases fit TRBD1. The CDR3 nucleotides read TGCGCCAGCAGCCAAGTTGGGACAGGGGGCCATGGCTACACCTTC. This gives the protein CASSQVGTGGHGYTF.